The 27 T cell receptor beta chains listed next were all sequenced from one sample in a study of vaccination and CD4 T cells after COVID-19. With the Oncomine TCR Beta short-read assay, DNA from cultured CD4+ T cells was sequenced. TCRdb itself ran the PCR reads through MiXCR, one entry per CDR3 protein. The repertoire holds around 11,000 distinct CDR3 sequences, 59% seen once, with about a sixth in the top ten. Treatment denoted: approximately 11-day PBMC culture with coronavirus spike peptide pools or control peptides (ViraFEST assay). The antigens for these receptors are not known. The specimen was CD4+ T cells from blood, cultured in vitro. These receptors were taken from a human donor who had recovered from COVID-19.

This clonotype appeared a few times. The CDR3 spells CASSQDYSYEQYF. CDR3 in DNA: TGTGCCAGCAGCCAGGACTACTCCTACGAGCAGTACTTC. The chain combines TRBV7-9 with TRBJ2-7; D might be TRBD2 (6 bases). This CDR3 region has 13 residues. Germline CDR1 SEHNR, CDR2 FQNEAQ (reference sequence). Trimming stripped 5 bases from V and 0 bases from J, with 8 bases between.

The chain couples TRBV20-1 to TRBJ1-1; 8 positions match TRBD1. Germline-derived CDR1 and CDR2 are DFQATT and SNEGSKA (reference sequence). CDR3 length: 17 residues. The V segment lost 1 base and the J segment 0 bases; nucleotides outside the gene matches: 10. The CDR3 DNA is TGCAGTGCTAGAGGACAGGGGTCTGGAAACATGAACACTGAAGCTTTCTTT. As protein: CSARGQGSGNMNTEAFF.

This rearrangement joins TRBV15 to TRBJ1-2; 7 nucleotides align to TRBD1. J gave up 2 bases and V 6 bases, and 6 bases lay outside the gene matches. Germline loops: CDR1 LNHNV, CDR2 YYDKDF (reference sequence). The CDR3 has 14 residues. The CDR3 here is CATRIDRANYGYTF. CDR3 nucleotides: TGTGCCACCAGAATAGACAGGGCGAACTATGGCTACACCTTC.

This clonotype has more than one count but fewer than ten. V usage is TRBV20-1 and J usage is TRBJ1-1, with D perhaps matching TRBD1 (6 bases). Germline-derived CDR1 and CDR2 are DFQATT and SNEGSKA (reference sequence). CDR3 length: 12 amino acids. V dropped 6 bases and J dropped 1 base, with 9 bases sitting between them. This chain's CDR3 is CSALDRNTEAFF. The CDR3 DNA is TGCAGTGCCTTGGACAGGAACACTGAAGCTTTCTTT.

The V gene is TRBV18, the J gene TRBJ1-2, with D hard to call. The CDR3 sequence is 13 residues long. From germline, CDR1 is KGHSH and CDR2 LQKENI. V shed 3 bases and J shed 8 bases, with 13 bases lying between them. Here the CDR3 reads CASSPWFLLGYTF. In DNA, the CDR3 is TGTGCCAGCTCACCTTGGTTCCTTCTGGGCTACACCTTC.

The rearrangement joins TRBV7-3 to TRBJ2-1; no firm D call. The CDR3 spans 13 residues. The germline CDR1 and CDR2 sequences are SGHTA and FQGTGA. V shed 4 bases and J shed 4 bases, with 8 bases lying between them. The CDR3 region is CASSSTEYNEQFF. The DNA for the CDR3 is TGTGCCAGCAGCTCAACTGAATACAATGAGCAGTTCTTC.

This clonotype was detected only a few times. The chain joins TRBV7-8 to TRBJ1-4; TRBD1 is a possible D gene (6 bases). V was pared by 8 bases and J by 5 bases, with 18 bases between. Germline CDR1 reads SGHVS; CDR2 reads FQNEAQ. The CDR3 consists of 15 residues. CDR3 loop: CASGRRQAPNEKLFF. The CDR3 DNA sequence: TGTGCCAGCGGCAGGAGACAGGCTCCCAATGAAAAACTGTTTTTT.

By share, this clonotype ranks as medium-sized. This chain joins TRBV5-6 and TRBJ1-1; TRBD1 agrees at 11 bases. CDR3 length equals 15 residues. V gave up 4 bases and J gave up 3 bases; unmatched junction bases: 5. CDR1 and CDR2 from the germline V gene are SGHDT and YYEEEE. This CDR3 is CASSPTGQGDTEAFF. CDR3 nucleotides: TGTGCCAGCAGCCCCACGGGACAGGGGGACACTGAAGCTTTCTTT. The entire variable domain, with the rest obtained from reference TRBV5-6 and TRBJ1-1, is as follows: DAGVTQSPTHLIKTRGQQVTLRCSPKSGHDTVSWYQQALGQGPQFIFQYYEEEERQRGNFPDRFSGHQFPNYSSELNVNALLLGDSALYLCASSPTGQGDTEAFFGQGTRLTVV.

This clonotype turned up a few times. The V and J genes are TRBV20-1 and TRBJ2-5; no definite D call. Germline CDR1 reads DFQATT; CDR2 reads SNEGSKA (reference sequence). With 1 base removed from V and 4 bases from J, the gap between germline ends came to 1 base. There are 10 residues in the CDR3. The CDR3 spells CSARGETQYF. In DNA, the CDR3 is TGCAGTGCTAGAGGAGAGACCCAGTACTTC.

The chain couples TRBV7-2 to TRBJ1-2; D ambiguous. Germline CDR1 SGHTA, CDR2 FQGNSA. The CDR3 runs to 17 residues. V lost 1 base and J 4 bases, leaving 19 bases between the germline ends. The CDR3 here is CASSLGGAAGLPYGYTF. The CDR3 DNA is TGTGCCAGCAGCTTAGGAGGAGCGGCAGGCCTCCCCTATGGCTACACCTTC.

This clonotype occurred a few times. The chain recombines TRBV7-2 with TRBJ2-2, with 8 bases fitting TRBD2. Germline loops: CDR1 SGHTA, CDR2 FQGNSA. The V and J ends lost 5 bases and 5 bases, in that order; junction bases with no gene match: 10. The CDR3 has 16 amino acids. The CDR3 DNA is TGTGCCAGCAGCAGACGACTAGCGAGGGAAACCGGGGAGCTGTTTTTT. Translation gives CASSRRLARETGELFF.

In this sample, this clonotype turned up a few times. The DNA for the CDR3 is TGTGCCAGCAGCCGCGCCGGGACTTATCATTCACCCCTCCACTTT. Translating gives CASSRAGTYHSPLHF. This chain uses TRBV7-4 with TRBJ1-6; D may be TRBD1 (5 bases). CDR3 length: 15 amino acids. Germline CDR1 and CDR2: SGHVT and SQSDAQ. Trimming stripped 5 bases from V and 8 bases from J, with 16 bases between.

The chain combines TRBV20-1 with TRBJ2-2, with D maybe TRBD2 (6 bases). The V and J ends lost 5 bases and 6 bases respectively, with 16 bases between them. Germline V lookup: CDR1 DFQATT, CDR2 SNEGSKA (reference sequence). CDR3 length: 14 amino acids. In DNA, the CDR3 is TGCAGTGCTCAAAGCGGGTTTGCGGCCGGGGAGCTGTTTTTT. Amino acids: CSAQSGFAAGELFF.

This chain links TRBV27 with TRBJ1-6; D is possibly TRBD1 (6 bases). V was cut by 6 bases and J by 9 bases, with 15 bases left in between. Germline V lookup: CDR1 MNHEY, CDR2 SMNVEV (reference sequence). The CDR3 has 14 residues. The CDR3 nucleotides are TGTGCCAGCAGCCTACAGGGAAGCTCTTCACCCCTCCACTTT. Its protein product is CASSLQGSSSPLHF.

A few counts support this clonotype. The chain combines TRBV20-1 with TRBJ2-1; 12 positions match TRBD2. In germline, CDR1 is DFQATT, CDR2 SNEGSKA (reference sequence). The CDR3 length is 14 residues. The junction had 4 bases not matched to a gene; V was cut back by 2 bases and J by 8 bases. CDR3 DNA sequence: TGCAGTGCTAGACATTCTAGCGGGAGGGATGAGCAGTTCTTC. Its protein product is CSARHSSGRDEQFF.

By sample fraction, this clonotype is medium-sized. The J gene is TRBJ2-2, the V gene TRBV11-2; maybe TRBD1 (6 bases). Looked up from germline, CDR1 is SGHAT and CDR2 is FQNNGV. V dropped 5 bases and J dropped 4 bases, with 14 bases sitting between them. This CDR3 has 15 residues. The CDR3 sequence: CASSPTPGATGELFF. Written as DNA, the CDR3 is TGTGCCAGCAGCCCCACGCCAGGGGCCACCGGGGAGCTGTTTTTT.

This rearrangement joins TRBV23-1 to TRBJ1-5, with TRBD1 matching over 7 bases. TRBV23-1 is known as an ORF, though its function is uncertain. V shed 2 bases, J shed 2 bases, and the junction held 0 bases outside the gene matches. This CDR3 region has 14 residues. The CDR3: CASSQDRGNQPQHF. The DNA of the CDR3 is TGCGCCAGCAGTCAAGACAGGGGCAATCAGCCCCAGCATTTT.

The chain is built from TRBV20-1 and TRBJ1-2; tentatively, D is TRBD1 (5 bases). The CDR3 contains 12 residues. Per germline, CDR1 DFQATT and CDR2 SNEGSKA (reference sequence). V was cut by 3 bases and J by 7 bases, with 12 bases left in between. The CDR3 sequence: CSASPGKGGYTF. The DNA of the CDR3 is TGCAGTGCTAGTCCAGGGAAAGGTGGCTACACCTTC.

This clonotype was found a few times. This chain connects TRBV19 to TRBJ2-2; possibly TRBD1 for D (5 bases). The CDR3 runs to 14 residues. The V and J ends lost 5 bases and 5 bases respectively, with 12 bases between them. Germline-derived CDR1 and CDR2 are LNHDA and SQIVND (reference sequence). The CDR3 coding sequence is TGTGCCAGTAGTCTTCAGGGTTGGACCGGGGAGCTGTTTTTT. It specifies CASSLQGWTGELFF. The whole variable domain, filled in from reference TRBV19 and TRBJ2-2, reads DGGITQSPKYLFRKEGQNVTLSCEQNLNHDAMYWYRQDPGQGLRLIYYSQIVNDFQKGDIAEGYSVSREKKESFPLTVTSAQKNPTAFYLCASSLQGWTGELFFGEGSRLTVL.

This clonotype was picked up a small number of times. The chain links TRBV7-2 to TRBJ1-2; 7 nucleotides align to TRBD1. V was pared by 6 bases and J by 5 bases, with 9 bases of the junction left unmatched. Germline lookup yields CDR1 SGHTA and CDR2 FQGNSA. The CDR3 runs to 14 residues. DNA for the CDR3: TGTGCCAGCAGTCCTGGACCGGGACAGTATGGCTACACCTTC. Translated: CASSPGPGQYGYTF.

This chain uses TRBV1 with TRBJ2-3; the table's D gene call, TRBD2, was not cross checked with the DNA. TRBV1 represents a pseudogene. The length of the CDR3 is 20 residues. The CDR3: CTSSQDIGTSGGLFTDTQYF. The CDR3 nucleotides read TGCACCAGCAGCCAAGATATCGGGACTAGCGGGGGTTTGTTCACAGATACGCAGTATTTT.

The gene calls are TRBV7-3 and TRBJ2-1, with D perhaps TRBD2 (5 bases). The germline V gene has CDR1 SGHTA and CDR2 FQGTGA. Trimming took off 3 bases at V and 9 bases at J, with 12 bases between the two ends. There are 13 residues in the CDR3. Here the CDR3 reads CASSFQTEGEQFF. CDR3 DNA: TGTGCCAGCAGCTTCCAAACAGAGGGTGAGCAGTTCTTC.

The chain carries TRBV7-3 and TRBJ1-1; the D gene is possibly TRBD1 (5 bases). Trimming shortened V by 5 bases and J by 11 bases, and 15 bases separated the two germline ends. Germline V lookup: CDR1 SGHTA, CDR2 FQGTGA. CDR3 length equals 12 residues. CDR3 loop: CASSAGTGDAFF. The CDR3 DNA follows: TGTGCCAGCAGCGCTGGGACGGGAGACGCTTTCTTT.

The V gene is TRBV27, the J gene TRBJ2-1, with D uncertain. Germline CDR1 MNHEY, CDR2 SMNVEV (reference sequence). V lost 5 bases and J 7 bases, leaving 12 bases between the germline ends. The CDR3 runs to 13 residues. The DNA of the CDR3 is TGTGCCAGCAGTCCTAACGCCCTTAATGAGCAGTTCTTC. Amino acid sequence: CASSPNALNEQFF.

The chain uses TRBV11-2 and TRBJ1-1; D is unresolved. CDR3 length: 16 amino acids. Germline V lookup: CDR1 SGHAT, CDR2 FQNNGV. Trimming took 6 bases from V and 5 from J, leaving 22 bases between them. The CDR3 here is CASRMGSFKRFTEAFF. The CDR3 DNA is TGTGCCAGCAGGATGGGGAGCTTCAAGCGGTTTACTGAAGCTTTCTTT.

There are a few counts of this clonotype. The CDR3 spells CASSVGDGYGYTF. Written as DNA, the CDR3 is TGTGCCAGCAGTGTAGGGGATGGCTATGGCTACACCTTC. V usage is TRBV6-1 and J usage is TRBJ1-2; D is possibly TRBD1 (5 bases). The V end lost 4 bases, the J end lost 4 bases, and 10 bases lay between the germline ends. CDR3 length: 13 amino acids. The germline V gene encodes CDR1 MNHNS and CDR2 SASEGT.

The chain recombines TRBV4-3 with TRBJ1-1; weak D call: TRBD1 (6 bases). The CDR3 covers 16 residues. CDR1 is LGHNA, CDR2 YSLEER, per germline. With 3 bases removed from V and 0 bases from J, the gap between germline ends came to 14 bases. CDR3 DNA sequence: TGCGCCAGCAGCCACCAAACAGGGCTTATGAACACTGAAGCTTTCTTT. Its protein product is CASSHQTGLMNTEAFF.